One sample yielded the 16 T cell receptor beta chains listed below, sequenced in a study of glioma-infiltrating T cells. Using RNA template, CDR3s of TCR alpha and beta were amplified with iRepertoire arm-PCR. TCRdb recomputed calls from the multiplex PCR reads with MiXCR, one row per CDR3 protein. The sample carries around 97,000 distinct CDR3 sequences, 25% to 30% recorded once. The source material was glioma tissue, nonneoplastic brain tissue, or PBMCs (not recorded which). Source of these receptors: a human donor with low-grade glioma or glioblastoma, undergoing nonglioma brain surgery, or in good health (not recorded which).

This clonotype was detected many times. This chain connects TRBV20-1 to TRBJ2-1; D ambiguous. There are 15 residues in the CDR3. Germline values: CDR1 DFQATT, CDR2 SNEGSKA (reference sequence). V lost 6 bases, J lost 8 bases, and 23 bases lay in between. The CDR3 coding sequence is TGCAGTGCCCGGGCGGCGACCCTACAGAAGGATGAGCAGTTCTTC. Its protein product is CSARAATLQKDEQFF.

The sample holds many counts of this clonotype. The rearrangement links TRBV18 to TRBJ1-1, with D unclear. The V end lost 3 bases, the J end lost 5 bases, and 10 bases lay between the germline ends. The CDR3 is made up of 13 amino acids. The germline V gene encodes CDR1 KGHSH and CDR2 LQKENI. CDR3 in amino acids: CASSPQSGTEAFF. The CDR3 DNA follows: TGTGCCAGCTCACCCCAATCGGGAACTGAAGCTTTCTTT.

The V call is TRBV7-3, the J call TRBJ2-1; tentative D call: TRBD2 (6 bases). Germline V gene data show CDR1 as SGHTA and CDR2 as FQGTGA. CDR3 length equals 13 residues. Trimming shortened V by 2 bases and J by 8 bases, and 10 bases separated the two germline ends. The CDR3 loop is CASSLQGGYEQFF. DNA for the CDR3: TGTGCCAGCAGCTTACAGGGAGGCTATGAGCAGTTCTTC.

Of note for this clonotype: A much larger clone lies one base from this, so it may be a read error. The chain uses TRBV6-2 or TRBV6-3 and TRBJ2-3; the D is unclear. The CDR3 spans 17 residues. Germline V gives CDR1 MNHEY, CDR2 SVGEGT. Trimming shortened V by 8 bases and J by 2 bases, and 23 bases separated the two germline ends. Here the CDR3 reads CASPNGSLAPYTDTQYF. In nucleotides, the CDR3 is TGTGCCAGCCCAAACGGCTCTCTTGCACCTTACACAGATACGCAGTATTTT.

This clonotype was detected ten times or more. The rearrangement uses TRBV6-1 and TRBJ2-3, with 7 bases that match TRBD2. Germline assignment: CDR1 MNHNS and CDR2 SASEGT. The CDR3 contains 14 residues. Losses at the gene ends were 9 bases for V and 4 bases for J; bases not matched to a gene: 10. CDR3 amino acids: CASRRTRMADTQYF. CDR3 sequence (DNA): TGTGCCAGTCGGAGGACTAGGATGGCAGATACGCAGTATTTT.

This clonotype was recorded once. A much larger clonotype is one base distant, so this may be a read error. Since no conserved phenylalanine or tryptophan closes the CDR3, a read error is the likely cause. CDR3 loop: CAIRSGGSVDYEQYL. The CDR3 DNA follows: TGTGCCATCCGCTCGGGGGGTAGCGTGGACTACGAGCAGTACCTC. The V gene is TRBV10-3, the J gene TRBJ2-7, with 7 nucleotides matching TRBD2. Germline V lookup: CDR1 ENHRY, CDR2 SYGVKD. The CDR3 runs to 15 residues. The V segment lost 8 bases and the J segment 3 bases; nucleotides outside the gene matches: 13.

This chain links TRBV12-3 or TRBV12-4 with TRBJ1-1, with a tentative D call TRBD1 (5 bases). The CDR3 contains 11 residues. Trimming took off 11 bases at V and 11 bases at J, with 18 bases between the two ends. As DNA, the CDR3 is TGTGCCGGCCCCTGGGGGGAGGTGGCTTTCTTT. Encoded protein: CAGPWGEVAFF.

Worth noting for this clonotype: A clone one base away is much larger, so this may be a read error. V usage is TRBV7-2 and J usage is TRBJ2-5, with 9 bases fitting TRBD2. There are 14 residues in the CDR3. The germline V gene encodes CDR1 SGHTA and CDR2 FQGNSA. Trimming took 7 bases from V and 6 from J; bases not matched to a gene: 9. In nucleotides, the CDR3 is TGTGCCAGCACCCAAGCGGGGGGCAGAAAGACCCAGTACTTC. It yields the protein CASTQAGGRKTQYF.

This clonotype was counted a few times. The chain employs TRBV7-9 and TRBJ2-3, with 8 bases aligning to TRBD2. V trimming: 3 bases; J trimming: 0 bases; junction bases outside the gene matches: 5. Germline CDR1 reads SEHNR; CDR2 reads FQNEAQ (reference sequence). This CDR3 contains 16 residues. CDR3 in amino acids: CASSFGGGTSTDTQYF. The DNA for the CDR3 is TGTGCCAGCAGCTTCGGGGGGGGGACTAGCACAGATACGCAGTATTTT.

There are a few counts of this clonotype. V and J are TRBV2 and TRBJ2-3; D is unresolved. Germline V lookup: CDR1 SNHLY, CDR2 FYNNEI. CDR3 length: 14 residues. V shed 1 base and J shed 2 bases, with 7 bases lying between them. The CDR3 is CASSEGYHTDTQYF. The CDR3 nucleotides read TGTGCCAGCAGTGAAGGCTACCACACAGATACGCAGTATTTT.

This clonotype was counted at least ten times. This chain joins TRBV6-1 and TRBJ1-5; D possibly corresponds to TRBD1 (6 bases). V dropped 8 bases and J dropped 4 bases, with 12 bases sitting between them. Germline CDR1 and CDR2: MNHNS and SASEGT. The length of the CDR3 is 13 residues. CDR3 DNA: TGTGCCAGCGGCACGCAGGGGAATCAGCCCCAGCATTTT. This translates into CASGTQGNQPQHF.

The chain joins TRBV5-1 to TRBJ1-3; D unclear. The germline V gene encodes CDR1 SGHRS and CDR2 YFSETQ. This CDR3 is built from 14 residues. Trimming took off 2 bases at V and 1 base at J, with 7 bases between the two ends. CDR3 DNA: TGCGCCAGCAGCTTAGGGTCTTCTGGAAACACCATATATTTT. Protein product: CASSLGSSGNTIYF. The full variable domain, rest sourced from reference TRBV5-1 and TRBJ1-3, is KAGVTQTPRYLIKTRGQQVTLSCSPISGHRSVSWYQQTPGQGLQFLFEYFSETQRNKGNFPGRFSGRQFSNSRSEMNVSTLELGDSALYLCASSLGSSGNTIYFGEGSWLTVV.

This clonotype has ten or more counts. This chain uses TRBV2 with TRBJ1-3; D is undetermined. CDR1 is SNHLY and CDR2 is FYNNEI in the germline V gene. V was clipped by 3 bases and J by 0 bases, with 15 bases between them. The CDR3 runs 17 residues. The CDR3 coding sequence is TGTGCCAGCAGTGATACCCGGGCCCAAAGCTCTGGAAACACCATATATTTT. This translates into CASSDTRAQSSGNTIYF.

This clonotype has at least ten counts. This chain's CDR3 is CSVRVTQETQYF. DNA of the CDR3: TGCAGTGTACGGGTCACCCAAGAGACCCAGTACTTC. The chain employs TRBV20-1 and TRBJ2-5; D unresolved. The CDR3 covers 12 residues. Trimming left V 7 bases short and J 1 base short, with 10 bases between. Germline CDR1 DFQATT, CDR2 SNEGSKA (reference sequence).

The chain combines TRBV12-3 or TRBV12-4 with TRBJ2-2, with TRBD1 as a possible D gene (6 bases). Trimming removed 3 bases at V and 2 bases at J, with 10 bases between. The CDR3 has 15 amino acids. The DNA for the CDR3 is TGTGCCAGCAGTTTTAGGACAGAAAACACCGGGGAGCTGTTTTTT. Its translation is CASSFRTENTGELFF.

This clonotype was seen more than once but under ten times. The V gene is TRBV7-9, the J gene TRBJ2-3, with D unresolved. Germline lookup yields CDR1 SEHNR and CDR2 FQNEAQ (reference sequence). The length of the CDR3 is 11 residues. Trimming stripped 7 bases from V and 6 bases from J, with 8 bases between. The CDR3 region has the DNA TGTGCCAGCACCAATTCCGATACGCAGTATTTT. Its protein is CASTNSDTQYF.